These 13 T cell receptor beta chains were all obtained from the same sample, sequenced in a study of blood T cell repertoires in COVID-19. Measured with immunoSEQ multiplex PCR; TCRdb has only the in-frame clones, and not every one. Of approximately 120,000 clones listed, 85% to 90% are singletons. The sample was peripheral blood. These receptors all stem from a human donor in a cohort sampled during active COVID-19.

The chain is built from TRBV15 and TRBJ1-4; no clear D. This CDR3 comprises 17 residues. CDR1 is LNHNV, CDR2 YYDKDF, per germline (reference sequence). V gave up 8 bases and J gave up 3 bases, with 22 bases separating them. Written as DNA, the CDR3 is TGTGCCACCTTACTTCACAGTGACGAAGAACCTAATGAAAAACTGTTTTTT. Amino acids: CATLLHSDEEPNEKLFF.

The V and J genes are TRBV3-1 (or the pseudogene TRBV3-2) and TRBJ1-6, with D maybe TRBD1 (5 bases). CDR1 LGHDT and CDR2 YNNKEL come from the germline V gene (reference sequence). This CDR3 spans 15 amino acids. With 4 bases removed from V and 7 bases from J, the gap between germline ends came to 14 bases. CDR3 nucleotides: TGTGCCAGCAGCCCGAGGTTGGAGGGGAATTCACCCCTCCACTTT. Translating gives CASSPRLEGNSPLHF.

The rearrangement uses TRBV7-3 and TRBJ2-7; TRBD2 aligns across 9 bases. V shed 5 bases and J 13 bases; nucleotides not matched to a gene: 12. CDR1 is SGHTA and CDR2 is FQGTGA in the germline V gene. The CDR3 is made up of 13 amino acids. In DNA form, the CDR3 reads TGTGCCAGCAGCGACACCCCTAGCGGGAAACCTTACTTC. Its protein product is CASSDTPSGKPYF.

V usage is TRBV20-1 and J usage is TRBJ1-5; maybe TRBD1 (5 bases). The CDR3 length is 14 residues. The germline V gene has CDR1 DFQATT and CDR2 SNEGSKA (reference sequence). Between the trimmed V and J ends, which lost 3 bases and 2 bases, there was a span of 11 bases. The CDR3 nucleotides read TGCAGTGCTAGTCCTGGGGCTGGCAATCAGCCCCAGCATTTT. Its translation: CSASPGAGNQPQHF.

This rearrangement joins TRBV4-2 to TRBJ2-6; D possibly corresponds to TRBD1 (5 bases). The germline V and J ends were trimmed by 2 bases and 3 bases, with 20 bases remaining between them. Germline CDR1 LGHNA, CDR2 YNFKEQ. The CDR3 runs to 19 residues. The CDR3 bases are TGTGCCAGCAGCCAACTCGACTCAGGGCTTGTGGATGGGGCCAACGTCCTGACTTTC. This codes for CASSQLDSGLVDGANVLTF.

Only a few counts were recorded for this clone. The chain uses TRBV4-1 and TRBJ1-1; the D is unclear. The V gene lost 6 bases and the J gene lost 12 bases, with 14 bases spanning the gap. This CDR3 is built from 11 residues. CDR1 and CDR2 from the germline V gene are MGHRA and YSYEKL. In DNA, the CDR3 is TGCGCCAGCAGTCGGGGTGGAGGGTCTTTCTTT. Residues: CASSRGGGSFF.

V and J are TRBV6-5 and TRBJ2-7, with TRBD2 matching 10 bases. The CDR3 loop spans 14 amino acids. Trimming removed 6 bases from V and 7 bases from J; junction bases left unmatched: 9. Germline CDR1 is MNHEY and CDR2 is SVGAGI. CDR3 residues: CASSRGGLAREQYF. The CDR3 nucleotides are TGTGCCAGCAGCCGCGGGGGACTAGCGAGGGAGCAGTACTTC.

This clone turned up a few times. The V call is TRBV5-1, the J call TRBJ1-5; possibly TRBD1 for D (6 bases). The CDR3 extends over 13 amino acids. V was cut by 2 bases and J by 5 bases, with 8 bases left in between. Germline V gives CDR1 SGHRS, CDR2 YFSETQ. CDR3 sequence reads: CASSFEGDQPQHF. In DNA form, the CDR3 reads TGCGCCAGCAGCTTTGAGGGGGATCAGCCCCAGCATTTT.

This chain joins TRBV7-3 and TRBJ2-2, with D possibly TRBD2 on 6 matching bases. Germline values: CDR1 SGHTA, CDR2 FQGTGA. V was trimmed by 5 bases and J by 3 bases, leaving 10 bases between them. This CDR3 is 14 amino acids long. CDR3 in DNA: TGTGCCAGCAGCACCCCGGGGGACACCGGGGAGCTGTTTTTT. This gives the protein CASSTPGDTGELFF.

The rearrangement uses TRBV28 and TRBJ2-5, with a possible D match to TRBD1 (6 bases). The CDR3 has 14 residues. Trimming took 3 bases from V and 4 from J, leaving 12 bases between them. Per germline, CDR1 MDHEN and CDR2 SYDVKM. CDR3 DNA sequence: TGTGCCAGCAGTTTTACGATACAGGGAGAGACCCAGTACTTC. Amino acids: CASSFTIQGETQYF.

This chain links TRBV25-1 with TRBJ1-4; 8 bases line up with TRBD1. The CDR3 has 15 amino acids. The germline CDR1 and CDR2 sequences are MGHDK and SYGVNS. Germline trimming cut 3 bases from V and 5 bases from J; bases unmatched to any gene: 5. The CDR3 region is CASSDRQGQNEKLFF. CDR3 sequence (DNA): TGTGCCAGCAGTGACCGACAGGGGCAGAATGAAAAACTGTTTTTT.

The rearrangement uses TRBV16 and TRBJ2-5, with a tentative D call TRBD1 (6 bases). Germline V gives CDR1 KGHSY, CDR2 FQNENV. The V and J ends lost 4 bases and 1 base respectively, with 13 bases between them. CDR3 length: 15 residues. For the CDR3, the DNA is TGTGCCAGCAGCCGGACAGCTAGCCTCCAAGAGACCCAGTACTTC. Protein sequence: CASSRTASLQETQYF.

The CDR3 here is CASRRTGGMNTEAFF. In DNA form, the CDR3 reads TGTGCCAGCAGACGGACAGGGGGAATGAACACTGAAGCTTTCTTT. The chain carries TRBV3-1 (or the pseudogene TRBV3-2) and TRBJ1-1; 10 positions agree with TRBD1. This CDR3 has 15 residues. V was clipped by 6 bases and J by 0 bases; unmatched bases: 4. Germline V lookup: CDR1 LGHDT, CDR2 YNNKEL (reference sequence).